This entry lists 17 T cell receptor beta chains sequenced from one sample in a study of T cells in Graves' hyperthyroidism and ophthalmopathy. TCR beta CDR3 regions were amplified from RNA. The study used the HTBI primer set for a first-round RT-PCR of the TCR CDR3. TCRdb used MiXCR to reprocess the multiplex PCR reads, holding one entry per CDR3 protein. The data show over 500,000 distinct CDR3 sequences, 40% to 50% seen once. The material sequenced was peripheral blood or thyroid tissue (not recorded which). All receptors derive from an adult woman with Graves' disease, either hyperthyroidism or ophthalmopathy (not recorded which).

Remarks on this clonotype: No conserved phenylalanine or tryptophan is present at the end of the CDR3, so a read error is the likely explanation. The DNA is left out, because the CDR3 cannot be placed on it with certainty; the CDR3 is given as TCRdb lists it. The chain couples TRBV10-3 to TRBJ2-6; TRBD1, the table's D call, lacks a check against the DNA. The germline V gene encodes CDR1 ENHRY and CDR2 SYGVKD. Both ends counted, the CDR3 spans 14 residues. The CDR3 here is CAISDLLRAGSSNT.

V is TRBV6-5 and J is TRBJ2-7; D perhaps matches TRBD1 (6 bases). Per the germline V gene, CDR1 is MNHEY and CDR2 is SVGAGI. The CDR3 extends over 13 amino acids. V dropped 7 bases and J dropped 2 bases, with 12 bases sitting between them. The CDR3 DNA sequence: TGTGCCAGCACCCAGGGGATTACCTACGAGCAGTACTTC. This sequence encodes CASTQGITYEQYF.

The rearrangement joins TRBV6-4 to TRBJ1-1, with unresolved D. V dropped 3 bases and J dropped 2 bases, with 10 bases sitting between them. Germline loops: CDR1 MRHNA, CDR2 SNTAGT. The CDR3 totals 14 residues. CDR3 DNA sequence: TGTGCCAGCAGTGAGCAGGACGGAAACACTGAAGCTTTCTTT. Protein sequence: CASSEQDGNTEAFF.

The CDR3 nucleotides are TGTGCCAGCAGTGAAGCGGGGGCCAGGGATCAGCCCCAGCATTTT. Its protein is CASSEAGARDQPQHF. This chain links TRBV2 with TRBJ1-5; TRBD1 might be the D (6 bases). Germline values: CDR1 SNHLY, CDR2 FYNNEI. The ends were cut back, 0 bases at V and 5 bases at J, with 11 bases in the middle. The CDR3 sequence is 15 residues long.

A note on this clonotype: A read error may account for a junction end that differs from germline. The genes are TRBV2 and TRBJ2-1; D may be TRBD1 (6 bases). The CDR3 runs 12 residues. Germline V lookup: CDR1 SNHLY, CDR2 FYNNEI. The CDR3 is CASSFQGTAELF. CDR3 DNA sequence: TGTGCCAGCAGTTTTCAGGGGACCGCAGAGCTCTTC.

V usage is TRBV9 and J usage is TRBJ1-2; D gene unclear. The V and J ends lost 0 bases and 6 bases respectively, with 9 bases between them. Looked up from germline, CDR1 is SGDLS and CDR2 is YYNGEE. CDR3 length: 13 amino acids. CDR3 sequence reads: CASSVDGRNGYTF. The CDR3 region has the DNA TGTGCCAGCAGCGTAGACGGGAGGAATGGCTACACCTTC.

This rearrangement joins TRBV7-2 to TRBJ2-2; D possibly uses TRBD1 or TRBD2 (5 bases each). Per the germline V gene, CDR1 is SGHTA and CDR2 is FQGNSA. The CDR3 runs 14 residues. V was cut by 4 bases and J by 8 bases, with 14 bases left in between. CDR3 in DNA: TGTGCCAGCAGCTCCCGGGGCCGGACAGGGGAGCTGTTTTTT. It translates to CASSSRGRTGELFF. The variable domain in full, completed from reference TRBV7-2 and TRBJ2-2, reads GAGVSQSPSNKVTEKGKDVELRCDPISGHTALYWYRQSLGQGLEFLIYFQGNSAPDKSGLPSDRFSAERTGGSVSTLTIQRTQQEDSAVYLCASSSRGRTGELFFGEGSRLTVL.

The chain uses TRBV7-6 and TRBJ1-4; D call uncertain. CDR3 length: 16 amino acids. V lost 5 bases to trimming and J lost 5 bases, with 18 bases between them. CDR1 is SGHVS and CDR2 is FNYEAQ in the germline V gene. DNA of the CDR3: TGTGCCAGCAGCAGTATAGCGGCCACCGAGAATGAAAAACTGTTTTTT. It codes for CASSSIAATENEKLFF.

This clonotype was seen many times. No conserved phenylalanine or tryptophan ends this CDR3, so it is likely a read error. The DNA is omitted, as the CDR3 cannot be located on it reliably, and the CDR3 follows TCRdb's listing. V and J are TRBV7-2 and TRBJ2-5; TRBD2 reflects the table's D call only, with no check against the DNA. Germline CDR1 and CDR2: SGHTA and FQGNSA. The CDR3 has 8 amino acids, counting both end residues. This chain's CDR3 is CASSEGLA.

CDR3 sequence (DNA): TGCAGCGGTGAGGGACAGGACTACGAGCAGTACTTC. This gives the protein CSGEGQDYEQYF. V usage is TRBV29-1 and J usage is TRBJ2-7, with 8 bases fitting TRBD1. After removal of 7 bases from V and 3 bases from J, the junction contained 5 bases not matched to a gene. The CDR3 has 12 amino acids. The V gene's germline CDR1 is SQVTM and CDR2 ANQGSEA.

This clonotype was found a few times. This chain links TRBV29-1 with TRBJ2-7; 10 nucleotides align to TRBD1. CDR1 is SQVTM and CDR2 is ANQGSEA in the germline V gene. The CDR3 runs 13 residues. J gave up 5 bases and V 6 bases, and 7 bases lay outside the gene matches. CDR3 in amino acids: CSVRQGALDEQYF. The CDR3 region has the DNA TGCAGCGTGCGACAGGGGGCCCTCGACGAGCAGTACTTC.

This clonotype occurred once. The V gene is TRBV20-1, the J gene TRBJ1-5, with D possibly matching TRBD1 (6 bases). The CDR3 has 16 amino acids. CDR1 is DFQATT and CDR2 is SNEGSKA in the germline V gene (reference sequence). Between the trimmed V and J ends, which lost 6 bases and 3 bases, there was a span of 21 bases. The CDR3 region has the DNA TGCAGTGCCGAACTAGCGGACAGCGCACTCAATCAGCCCCAGCATTTT. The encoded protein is CSAELADSALNQPQHF.

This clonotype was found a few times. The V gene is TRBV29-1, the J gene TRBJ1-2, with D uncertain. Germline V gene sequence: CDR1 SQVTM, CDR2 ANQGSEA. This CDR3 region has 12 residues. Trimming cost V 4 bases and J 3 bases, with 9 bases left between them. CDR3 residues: CSVVRGDYGYTF. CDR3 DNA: TGCAGCGTTGTTCGGGGAGACTATGGCTACACCTTC.

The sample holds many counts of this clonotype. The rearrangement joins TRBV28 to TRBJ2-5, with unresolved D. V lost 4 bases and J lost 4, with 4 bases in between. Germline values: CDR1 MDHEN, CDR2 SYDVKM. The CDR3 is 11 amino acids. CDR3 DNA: TGTGCCAGCAGTTGGGGAGAGACCCAGTACTTC. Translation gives CASSWGETQYF.

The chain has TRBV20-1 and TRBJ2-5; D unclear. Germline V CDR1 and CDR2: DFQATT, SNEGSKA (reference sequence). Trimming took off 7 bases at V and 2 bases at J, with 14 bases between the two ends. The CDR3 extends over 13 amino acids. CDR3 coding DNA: TGCAGTGGGATTACGATGACGCAAGAGACCCAGTACTTC. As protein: CSGITMTQETQYF.

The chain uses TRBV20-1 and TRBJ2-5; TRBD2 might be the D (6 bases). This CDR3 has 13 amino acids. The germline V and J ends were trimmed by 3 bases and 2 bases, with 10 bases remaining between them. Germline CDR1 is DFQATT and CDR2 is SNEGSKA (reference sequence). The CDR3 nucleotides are TGCAGTGCTAGTCCGGGGGTACAAGAGACCCAGTACTTC. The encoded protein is CSASPGVQETQYF.

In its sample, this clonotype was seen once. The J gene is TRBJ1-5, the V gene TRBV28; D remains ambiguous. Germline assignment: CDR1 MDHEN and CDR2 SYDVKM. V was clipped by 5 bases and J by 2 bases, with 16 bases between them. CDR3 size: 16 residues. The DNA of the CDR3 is TGTGCCAGCAGTCCGGGGTTGTGGGGAGGCAATCAGCCCCAGCATTTT. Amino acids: CASSPGLWGGNQPQHF.